This is a list of T cell receptor beta chains from one sample in a study of shared clonotypes between healthy human individuals. Generated by immunoSEQ multiplex PCR, the TCRdb table keeps only in-frame clones and is missing some. Altogether about 79,000 clones are present, 60% to 70% being singletons, with the ten largest covering around 52%. The sample was memory CD8+ T cells sorted from blood. The origin of the receptors is a man under 40 in good health. The CDR3 runs from the conserved cysteine through the conserved F or W. The D gene is left open where the match is weak. Clone size is shown for a subset of rows, as once, few, many or a class of expanded clone.

CDR3aa	CDR3nt	v_gene	j_gene	abundance	d_gene
CASSVYSAYSYNEQFF	TGTGCCAGCAGCGTATATAGCGCCTACTCCTACAATGAGCAGTTCTTC	TRBV9	TRBJ2-1	.	.
CASSLYPPQGNTEAFF	TGTGCCAGCAGTTTATACCCCCCCCAGGGGAACACTGAAGCTTTCTTT	TRBV27	TRBJ1-1	.	.
CASSSSRETSGDEQFF	TGTGCCAGCAGTTCCTCCCGGGAAACTAGCGGGGATGAGCAGTTCTTC	TRBV6-5	TRBJ2-1	.	TRBD2
CASKGAGGTASGAFF	TGCGCCAGCAAGGGGGCCGGTGGGACGGCCTCTGGTGCTTTCTTT	TRBV5-1	TRBJ1-1	.	TRBD1
CASSTGQTTEAFF	TGCGCCAGCAGCACGGGACAGACCACTGAAGCTTTCTTT	TRBV5-1	TRBJ1-1	.	TRBD1
CASSFTGSEQYF	TGTGCCAGCAGTTTTACAGGGAGCGAGCAGTACTTC	TRBV13	TRBJ2-7	few	.
CASSALAGEGWSTDTQYF	TGTGCCAGCAGTGCCCTAGCGGGAGAAGGATGGAGCACAGATACGCAGTATTTT	TRBV6-1	TRBJ2-3	.	TRBD2
CASSEVQGLAGGPSDIQYF	TGTGCCAGCAGTGAAGTCCAGGGACTAGCGGGAGGGCCCTCTGACATTCAGTACTTC	TRBV6-1	TRBJ2-4	.	TRBD2
CASSLTTSGWRGSTQYF	TGTGCCAGCAGTCTCACGACTAGCGGGTGGAGGGGATCCACCCAGTACTTC	TRBV28	TRBJ2-5	.	TRBD2
CASSLLEGVDYGYTF	TGTGCCAGCAGCCTACTCGAGGGGGTGGACTATGGCTACACCTTC	TRBV7-8	TRBJ1-2	many	.
CASRGTGAYEQYF	TGTGCCAGCAGAGGGACAGGCGCCTACGAGCAGTACTTC	TRBV28	TRBJ2-7	few	TRBD1